Listed below are T cell receptor beta chains from one sample, sequenced in a study of blood T cells in healthy people across ages. TCRdb ran MiXCR on the 5' RACE reads and lists one entry per CDR3 protein. The data hold about 770,000 distinct CDR3 sequences, with roughly 44% observed a single time. The sequencing input was blood. These receptors originate from a man between 60 and 70 years old in good health. The CDR3 runs from the conserved cysteine through the conserved F or W. Fields, in order: CDR3 length, D gene, J gene, V gene, clone size, CDR3 protein, CDR3 DNA. The D gene is left open where the match is weak. Size is omitted from some rows. Given values are once, few, many or a class for expanded clones.

len: 16; d_gene: NA; j_gene: TRBJ2-7; v_gene: TRBV9; abundance: NA; CDR3aa: CASSPRLQGGSYEQYF; CDR3nt: TGTGCCAGCAGCCCTAGGTTGCAGGGCGGTAGCTACGAGCAGTACTTC
len: 15; d_gene: NA; j_gene: TRBJ2-2; v_gene: TRBV4-1; abundance: NA; CDR3aa: CARNFRAARPGELFF; CDR3nt: TGCGCCCGTAACTTCAGGGCGGCACGGCCCGGGGAGCTGTTTTTT
len: 14; d_gene: TRBD2; j_gene: TRBJ2-1; v_gene: TRBV20-1; abundance: NA; CDR3aa: CSARTSGALGEQFF; CDR3nt: TGCAGTGCTAGGACTAGCGGGGCCCTCGGAGAGCAGTTCTTC
len: 14; d_gene: NA; j_gene: TRBJ2-5; v_gene: TRBV5-1; abundance: NA; CDR3aa: CASSDGRTIETQYF; CDR3nt: TGCGCCAGCAGCGACGGACGGACTATAGAGACCCAGTACTTC
len: 12; d_gene: NA; j_gene: TRBJ1-2; v_gene: TRBV6-2/TRBV6-3; abundance: NA; CDR3aa: CASSTQRVGCTF; CDR3nt: TGTGCCAGCAGTACCCAGAGGGTGGGCTGCACCTTC
len: 14; d_gene: NA; j_gene: TRBJ2-3; v_gene: TRBV12-3/TRBV12-4; abundance: NA; CDR3aa: CASSRLPGTDTQYF; CDR3nt: TGTGCCAGCAGCCGACTTCCGGGCACAGATACGCAGTATTTT
len: 15; d_gene: TRBD1; j_gene: TRBJ2-6; v_gene: TRBV12-3/TRBV12-4; abundance: NA; CDR3aa: CASSDRDHAANVLTF; CDR3nt: TGTGCCAGCAGCGACAGGGACCACGCGGCCAACGTCCTGACTTTC
len: 14; d_gene: NA; j_gene: TRBJ2-1; v_gene: TRBV6-2/TRBV6-3; abundance: few; CDR3aa: CASNLERGVNEQFF; CDR3nt: TGTGCCAGCAATCTAGAAAGAGGGGTTAATGAGCAGTTCTTC
len: 15; d_gene: TRBD1; j_gene: TRBJ2-1; v_gene: TRBV12-3/TRBV12-4; abundance: many; CDR3aa: CASSLGQGRVNEQFF; CDR3nt: TGTGCCAGCAGCCTAGGACAGGGGAGGGTGAATGAGCAGTTCTTC
len: 14; d_gene: TRBD1; j_gene: TRBJ1-2; v_gene: TRBV30; abundance: NA; CDR3aa: CAWSRDRGNYGYTF; CDR3nt: TGTGCCTGGAGTCGGGACAGGGGAAACTATGGCTACACCTTC
len: 11; d_gene: NA; j_gene: TRBJ1-2; v_gene: TRBV6-6; abundance: NA; CDR3aa: CASSPSIGYTF; CDR3nt: TGTGCCAGCAGTCCCTCTATAGGCTACACCTTC
len: 13; d_gene: NA; j_gene: TRBJ1-2; v_gene: TRBV4-1; abundance: NA; CDR3aa: CASSQVTGSGYTF; CDR3nt: TGCGCCAGCAGCCAAGTAACAGGGAGTGGCTACACCTTC
len: 14; d_gene: NA; j_gene: TRBJ2-7; v_gene: TRBV12-3/TRBV12-4; abundance: few; CDR3aa: CASSSYGGNYEQYF; CDR3nt: TGTGCCAGCAGTTCCTATGGTGGAAACTACGAGCAGTACTTC
len: 14; d_gene: NA; j_gene: TRBJ2-1; v_gene: TRBV19; abundance: NA; CDR3aa: CASSTRSGWNEQFF; CDR3nt: TGTGCCAGTAGTACGCGGTCGGGGTGGAATGAGCAGTTCTTC
len: 17; d_gene: TRBD1; j_gene: TRBJ1-2; v_gene: TRBV5-1; abundance: few; CDR3aa: CASSYLGGQDNNYGYTF; CDR3nt: TGCGCCAGCAGTTACCTCGGAGGACAGGATAATAACTATGGCTACACCTTC
len: 13; d_gene: TRBD1; j_gene: TRBJ1-2; v_gene: TRBV29-1; abundance: NA; CDR3aa: CSVGDRDNYGYTF; CDR3nt: TGCAGCGTTGGGGACAGAGATAACTATGGCTACACCTTC
len: 17; d_gene: NA; j_gene: TRBJ2-5; v_gene: TRBV4-2; abundance: few; CDR3aa: CASSQDSGTGIQETQYF; CDR3nt: TGTGCCAGCAGCCAAGATTCAGGGACGGGGATCCAAGAGACCCAGTACTTC
len: 13; d_gene: NA; j_gene: TRBJ1-1; v_gene: TRBV4-1; abundance: NA; CDR3aa: CASSQGGAGEAFF; CDR3nt: TGCGCCAGCAGCCAAGGCGGGGCGGGTGAAGCTTTCTTT
len: 13; d_gene: NA; j_gene: TRBJ2-5; v_gene: TRBV12-3/TRBV12-4; abundance: NA; CDR3aa: CASSVIGLETQYF; CDR3nt: TGTGCCAGCAGTGTGATCGGTTTAGAGACCCAGTACTTC
len: 14; d_gene: NA; j_gene: TRBJ2-3; v_gene: TRBV20-1; abundance: NA; CDR3aa: CSARGPYSADTQYF; CDR3nt: TGCAGTGCTAGGGGACCCTACTCAGCGGATACGCAGTATTTT
len: 16; d_gene: NA; j_gene: TRBJ2-1; v_gene: TRBV20-1; abundance: many; CDR3aa: CSARDSGPSSYNEQFF; CDR3nt: TGCAGTGCTAGAGATAGCGGACCAAGCTCCTACAATGAGCAGTTCTTC
len: 13; d_gene: NA; j_gene: TRBJ1-2; v_gene: TRBV20-1; abundance: few; CDR3aa: CSARDRTDYGYTF; CDR3nt: TGCAGTGCTAGAGATAGGACAGACTATGGCTACACCTTC
len: 14; d_gene: NA; j_gene: TRBJ1-1; v_gene: TRBV3-1; abundance: once; CDR3aa: CASSPWRENTEAFF; CDR3nt: TGTGCCAGCAGCCCCTGGAGGGAGAACACTGAAGCTTTCTTT
len: 14; d_gene: TRBD1; j_gene: TRBJ2-1; v_gene: TRBV6-5; abundance: few; CDR3aa: CATLPGQGYNEQFF; CDR3nt: TGTGCCACCCTACCGGGACAGGGTTACAATGAGCAGTTCTTC
len: 13; d_gene: TRBD1; j_gene: TRBJ2-1; v_gene: TRBV6-5; abundance: NA; CDR3aa: CASRRTGGEEQFF; CDR3nt: TGTGCCAGCAGGAGGACAGGGGGGGAAGAGCAGTTCTTC
len: 13; d_gene: NA; j_gene: TRBJ2-7; v_gene: TRBV7-2; abundance: few; CDR3aa: CASRGRGSYEQYF; CDR3nt: TGTGCCAGCAGAGGACGGGGTTCCTACGAGCAGTACTTC
len: 17; d_gene: NA; j_gene: TRBJ2-5; v_gene: TRBV5-1; abundance: NA; CDR3aa: CASSPGGWVGVQETQYF; CDR3nt: TGCGCCAGCAGCCCTGGGGGCTGGGTTGGGGTCCAAGAGACCCAGTACTTC
len: 14; d_gene: NA; j_gene: TRBJ2-5; v_gene: TRBV3-1; abundance: many; CDR3aa: CASSVQPTQETQYF; CDR3nt: TGTGCCAGCAGTGTACAACCGACTCAGGAGACCCAGTACTTC
len: 14; d_gene: NA; j_gene: TRBJ2-1; v_gene: TRBV5-1; abundance: NA; CDR3aa: CASSFEGLTNEQFF; CDR3nt: TGCGCCAGCAGCTTTGAGGGGCTGACCAATGAGCAGTTCTTC
len: 16; d_gene: NA; j_gene: TRBJ1-4; v_gene: TRBV7-9; abundance: NA; CDR3aa: CASSPHGPATNEKLFF; CDR3nt: TGTGCCAGCAGCCCCCACGGACCTGCAACTAATGAAAAACTGTTTTTT
len: 12; d_gene: NA; j_gene: TRBJ2-5; v_gene: TRBV12-3/TRBV12-4; abundance: NA; CDR3aa: CASSPGVQTQYF; CDR3nt: TGTGCCAGCAGCCCGGGGGTGCAGACCCAGTACTTC
len: 17; d_gene: NA; j_gene: TRBJ2-3; v_gene: TRBV4-1; abundance: NA; CDR3aa: CASSQHPAGGGTDTQYF; CDR3nt: TGCGCCAGCAGCCAACACCCGGCAGGTGGGGGCACAGATACGCAGTATTTT
len: 16; d_gene: NA; j_gene: TRBJ2-5; v_gene: TRBV7-2; abundance: NA; CDR3aa: CANSFITGTTLETQYF; CDR3nt: TGTGCCAACAGCTTCATAACAGGGACAACCTTAGAGACCCAGTACTTC
len: 17; d_gene: TRBD2; j_gene: TRBJ2-5; v_gene: TRBV11-1; abundance: NA; CDR3aa: CASKAAASGGPYGEQYF; CDR3nt: TGTGCCAGCAAGGCAGCAGCTAGCGGGGGACCCTACGGTGAGCAGTACTTC
len: 16; d_gene: TRBD2; j_gene: TRBJ2-7; v_gene: TRBV9; abundance: NA; CDR3aa: CASSVGSSGTSYEQYF; CDR3nt: TGTGCCAGCAGCGTAGGGTCTAGCGGGACCTCCTACGAGCAGTACTTC
len: 15; d_gene: NA; j_gene: TRBJ1-6; v_gene: TRBV25-1; abundance: few; CDR3aa: CASSTPGPLNSPLHF; CDR3nt: TGTGCCAGCAGTACCCCGGGACCTTTGAATTCACCCCTCCACTTT
len: 15; d_gene: NA; j_gene: TRBJ1-2; v_gene: TRBV28; abundance: NA; CDR3aa: CASSPLSFGAQGYTF; CDR3nt: TGTGCCAGCAGCCCTCTTTCTTTCGGGGCGCAGGGCTACACCTTC
len: 14; d_gene: NA; j_gene: TRBJ1-5; v_gene: TRBV10-3; abundance: few; CDR3aa: CAISERGINQPQHF; CDR3nt: TGTGCCATCAGTGAAAGAGGGATCAATCAGCCCCAGCATTTT
len: 14; d_gene: NA; j_gene: TRBJ1-2; v_gene: TRBV4-3; abundance: NA; CDR3aa: CASSQDQRGYGYTF; CDR3nt: TGCGCCAGCAGCCAAGATCAACGGGGCTATGGCTACACCTTC
len: 16; d_gene: TRBD2; j_gene: TRBJ2-5; v_gene: TRBV6-5; abundance: once; CDR3aa: CASSSPRAGGQETQYF; CDR3nt: TGTGCCAGCAGTTCCCCCAGGGCGGGGGGGCAAGAGACCCAGTACTTC
len: 13; d_gene: NA; j_gene: TRBJ1-2; v_gene: TRBV3-1; abundance: once; CDR3aa: CASSQEGQGGYTF; CDR3nt: TGTGCCAGCAGCCAAGAGGGGCAGGGTGGCTACACCTTC
len: 13; d_gene: NA; j_gene: TRBJ2-7; v_gene: TRBV27; abundance: NA; CDR3aa: CASKAGQTLEQYF; CDR3nt: TGTGCCAGCAAGGCGGGACAGACCCTTGAGCAGTACTTC
len: 18; d_gene: TRBD2; j_gene: TRBJ2-2; v_gene: TRBV18; abundance: NA; CDR3aa: CASSLLAGERSNTGELFF; CDR3nt: TGTGCCAGCTCACTACTAGCGGGGGAAAGATCGAACACCGGGGAGCTGTTTTTT
len: 12; d_gene: TRBD1; j_gene: TRBJ1-2; v_gene: TRBV30; abundance: few; CDR3aa: CAWSVGTGGYTF; CDR3nt: TGTGCCTGGAGCGTGGGGACAGGAGGCTACACCTTC
len: 17; d_gene: NA; j_gene: TRBJ2-5; v_gene: TRBV6-2/TRBV6-3; abundance: NA; CDR3aa: CANSSNPVVASQETQYF; CDR3nt: TGTGCCAACAGTTCAAACCCCGTGGTAGCCAGTCAAGAGACCCAGTACTTC
len: 14; d_gene: NA; j_gene: TRBJ2-7; v_gene: TRBV20-1; abundance: NA; CDR3aa: CSASKSQNINEQYF; CDR3nt: TGCAGTGCTAGTAAGTCCCAAAACATTAACGAGCAGTACTTC
len: 13; d_gene: NA; j_gene: TRBJ2-2; v_gene: TRBV20-1; abundance: NA; CDR3aa: CSAPQGYTGELFF; CDR3nt: TGCAGTGCTCCGCAGGGGTACACCGGGGAGCTGTTTTTT
len: 15; d_gene: TRBD2; j_gene: TRBJ2-7; v_gene: TRBV7-2; abundance: NA; CDR3aa: CASSRGLAGSGEQYF; CDR3nt: TGTGCCAGCAGCAGAGGACTAGCGGGGTCAGGCGAGCAGTACTTC
len: 15; d_gene: NA; j_gene: TRBJ1-6; v_gene: TRBV20-1; abundance: few; CDR3aa: CSARAGGELSSPLHF; CDR3nt: TGCAGTGCTAGAGCGGGAGGAGAACTTAGTTCACCCCTCCACTTT
len: 15; d_gene: TRBD1; j_gene: TRBJ2-7; v_gene: TRBV25-1; abundance: NA; CDR3aa: CASSEDWDSSYEQYF; CDR3nt: TGTGCCAGCAGTGAAGACTGGGACAGTTCCTACGAGCAGTACTTC
len: 12; d_gene: NA; j_gene: TRBJ1-2; v_gene: TRBV29-1; abundance: few; CDR3aa: CSVGGSGYGYTF; CDR3nt: TGCAGCGTTGGAGGGTCTGGCTATGGCTACACCTTC
len: 14; d_gene: NA; j_gene: TRBJ2-3; v_gene: TRBV15; abundance: NA; CDR3aa: CATSPDREADTQYF; CDR3nt: TGTGCCACCAGCCCAGATAGGGAGGCGGATACGCAGTATTTT
len: 17; d_gene: NA; j_gene: TRBJ2-3; v_gene: TRBV4-3; abundance: NA; CDR3aa: CASSQGPAGEVSDTQYF; CDR3nt: TGCGCCAGCAGCCAAGGGCCCGCCGGGGAGGTATCAGATACGCAGTATTTT
len: 14; d_gene: NA; j_gene: TRBJ2-1; v_gene: TRBV27; abundance: NA; CDR3aa: CASSFSSASYEQFF; CDR3nt: TGTGCCAGCAGTTTTTCTTCTGCTAGTTACGAGCAGTTCTTC